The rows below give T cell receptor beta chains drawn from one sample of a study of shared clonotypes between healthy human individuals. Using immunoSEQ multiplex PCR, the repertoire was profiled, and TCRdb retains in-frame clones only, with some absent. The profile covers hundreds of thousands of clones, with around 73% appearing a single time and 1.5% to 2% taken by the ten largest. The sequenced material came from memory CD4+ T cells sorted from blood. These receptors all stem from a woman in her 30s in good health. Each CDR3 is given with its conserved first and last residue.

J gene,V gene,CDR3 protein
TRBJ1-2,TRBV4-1,CASSQETPSAF
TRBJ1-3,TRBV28,CASSLEVGAGNTIYF
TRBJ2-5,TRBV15,CATSRDRTEWETQYF
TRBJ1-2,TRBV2,CASSTGASNYGYTF
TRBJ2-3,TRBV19,CASSVFVGRVTDTQYF
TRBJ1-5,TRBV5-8,CASSPGGAHQPQHF
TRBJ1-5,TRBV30,CAWSHPPGSNQPQHF
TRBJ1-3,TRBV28,CASSFLYGTGVGNTIYF
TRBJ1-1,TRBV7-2,CASSRGQGPFEAFF
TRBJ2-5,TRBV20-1,CSALGETQYF
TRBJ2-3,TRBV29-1,CSGRGGEDTQYF
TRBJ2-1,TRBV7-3,CASSSNTGGFDEQFF
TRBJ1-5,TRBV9,CASSVVDGQGNQPQHF
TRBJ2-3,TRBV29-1,CSHHGDTQYF
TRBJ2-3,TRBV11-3,CASSGGSPDTQYF
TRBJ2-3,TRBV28,CASSFRTITGVGFTDTQYF
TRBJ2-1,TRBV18,CASSRQASSYNEQFF
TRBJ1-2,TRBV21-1,CASSSGTRGGYTF
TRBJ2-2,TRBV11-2,CASSTDRVGTGELFF
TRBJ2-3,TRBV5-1,CASSSGGGRTDTQYF
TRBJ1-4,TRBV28,CASSPTSRVIEKLFF
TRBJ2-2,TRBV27,CASSLGDTGELFF
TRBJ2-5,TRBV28,CASSRQGATETQYF
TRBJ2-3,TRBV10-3,CATAAAGSTDTQYF
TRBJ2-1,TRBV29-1,CSLGQREGYEQFF
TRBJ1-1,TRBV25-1,CASSDAGGAFF